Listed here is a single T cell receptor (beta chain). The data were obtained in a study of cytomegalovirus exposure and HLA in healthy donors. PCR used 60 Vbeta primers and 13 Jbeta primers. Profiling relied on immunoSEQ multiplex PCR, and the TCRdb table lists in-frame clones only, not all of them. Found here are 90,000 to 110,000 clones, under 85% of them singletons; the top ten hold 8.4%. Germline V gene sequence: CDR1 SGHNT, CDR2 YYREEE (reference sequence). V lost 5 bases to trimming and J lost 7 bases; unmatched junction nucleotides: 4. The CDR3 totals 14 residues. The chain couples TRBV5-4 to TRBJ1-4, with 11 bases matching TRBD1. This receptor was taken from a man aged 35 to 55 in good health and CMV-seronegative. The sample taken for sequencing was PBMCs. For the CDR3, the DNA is TGTGCCAGCAGACGGACAGGGGGCGGTGAAAAACTGTTTTTT. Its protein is CASRRTGGGEKLFF.